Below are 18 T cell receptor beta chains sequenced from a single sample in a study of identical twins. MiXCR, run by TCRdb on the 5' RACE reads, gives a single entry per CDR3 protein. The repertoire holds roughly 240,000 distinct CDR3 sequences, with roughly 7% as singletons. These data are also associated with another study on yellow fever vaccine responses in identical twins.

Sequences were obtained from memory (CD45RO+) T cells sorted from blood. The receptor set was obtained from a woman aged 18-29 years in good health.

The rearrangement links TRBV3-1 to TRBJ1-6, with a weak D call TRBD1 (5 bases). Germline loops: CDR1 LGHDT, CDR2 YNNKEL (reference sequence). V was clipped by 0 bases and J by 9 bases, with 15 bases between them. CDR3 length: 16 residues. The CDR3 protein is CASSQEGHGVGSPLHF. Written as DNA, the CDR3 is TGTGCCAGCAGCCAAGAGGGGCACGGCGTTGGTTCACCCCTCCACTTT.

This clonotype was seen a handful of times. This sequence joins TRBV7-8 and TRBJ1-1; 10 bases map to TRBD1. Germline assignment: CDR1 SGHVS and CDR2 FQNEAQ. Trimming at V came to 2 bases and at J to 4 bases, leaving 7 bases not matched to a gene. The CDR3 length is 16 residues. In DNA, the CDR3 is TGTGCCAGCAGCTTACTGACGACAGGGGGCGTCACTGAAGCTTTCTTT. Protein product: CASSLLTTGGVTEAFF.

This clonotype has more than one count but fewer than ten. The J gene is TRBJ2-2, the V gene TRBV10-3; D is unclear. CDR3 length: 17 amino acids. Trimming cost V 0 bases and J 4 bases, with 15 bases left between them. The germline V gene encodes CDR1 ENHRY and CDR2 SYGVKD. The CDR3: CAISESTRGTGTGELFF. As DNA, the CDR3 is TGTGCCATCAGTGAGTCGACTCGAGGTACGGGCACCGGGGAGCTGTTTTTT.

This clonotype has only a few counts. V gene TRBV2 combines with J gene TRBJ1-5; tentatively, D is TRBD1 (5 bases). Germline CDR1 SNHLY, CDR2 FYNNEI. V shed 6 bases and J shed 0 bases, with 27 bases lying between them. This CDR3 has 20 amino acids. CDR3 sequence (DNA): TGTGCCAGCAGGCTAACGGGCCGTCCGGGACGGACGGATAGCAATCAGCCCCAGCATTTT. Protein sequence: CASRLTGRPGRTDSNQPQHF.

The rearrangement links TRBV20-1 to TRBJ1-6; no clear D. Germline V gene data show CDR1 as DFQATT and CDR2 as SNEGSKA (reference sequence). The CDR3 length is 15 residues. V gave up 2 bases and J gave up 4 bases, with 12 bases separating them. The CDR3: CSARPDPRYNSPLHF. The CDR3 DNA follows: TGCAGTGCTAGACCCGACCCCCGGTATAATTCACCCCTCCACTTT.

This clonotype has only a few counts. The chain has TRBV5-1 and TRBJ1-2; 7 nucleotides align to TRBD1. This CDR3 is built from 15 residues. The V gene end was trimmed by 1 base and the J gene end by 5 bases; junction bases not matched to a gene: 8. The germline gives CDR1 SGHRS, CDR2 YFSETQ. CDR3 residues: CASSLTPGGEYGYTF. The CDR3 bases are TGCGCCAGCAGCTTGACGCCAGGGGGAGAGTATGGCTACACCTTC.

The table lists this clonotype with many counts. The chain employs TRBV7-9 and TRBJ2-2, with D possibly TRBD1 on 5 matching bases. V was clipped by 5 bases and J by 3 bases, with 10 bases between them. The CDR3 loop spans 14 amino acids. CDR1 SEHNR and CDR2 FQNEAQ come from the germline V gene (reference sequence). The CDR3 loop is CASSGPGHTGELFF. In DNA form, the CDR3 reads TGTGCCAGCAGCGGGCCAGGGCACACCGGGGAGCTGTTTTTT.

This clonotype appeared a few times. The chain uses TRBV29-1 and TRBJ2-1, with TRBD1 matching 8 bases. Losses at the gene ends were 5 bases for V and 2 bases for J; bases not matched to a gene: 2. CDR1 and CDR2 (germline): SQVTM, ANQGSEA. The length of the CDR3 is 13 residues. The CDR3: CSVWDRTYNEQFF. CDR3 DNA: TGCAGCGTTTGGGACAGGACCTACAATGAGCAGTTCTTC.

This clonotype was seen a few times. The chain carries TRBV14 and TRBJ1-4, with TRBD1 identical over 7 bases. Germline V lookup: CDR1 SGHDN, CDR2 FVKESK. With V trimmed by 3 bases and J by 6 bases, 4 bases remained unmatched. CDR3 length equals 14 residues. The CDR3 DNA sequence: TGTGCCAGCAGCCATGAGGGGGCGGATGAAAAACTGTTTTTT. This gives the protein CASSHEGADEKLFF.

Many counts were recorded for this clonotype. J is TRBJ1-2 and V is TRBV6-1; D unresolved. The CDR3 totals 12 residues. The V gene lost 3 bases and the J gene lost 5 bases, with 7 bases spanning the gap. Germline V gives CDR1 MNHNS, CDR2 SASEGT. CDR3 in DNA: TGTGCCAGCAGTGAGAGAACGTATGGCTACACCTTC. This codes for CASSERTYGYTF.

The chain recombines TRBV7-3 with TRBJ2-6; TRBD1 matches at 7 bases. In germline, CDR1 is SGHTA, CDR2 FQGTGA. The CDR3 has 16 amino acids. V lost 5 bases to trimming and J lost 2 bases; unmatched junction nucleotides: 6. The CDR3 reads CASSLRQGAGANVLTF. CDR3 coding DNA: TGTGCCAGCAGCCTAAGACAGGGCGCTGGGGCCAACGTCCTGACTTTC. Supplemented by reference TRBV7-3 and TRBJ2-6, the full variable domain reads GAGVSQTPSNKVTEKGKYVELRCDPISGHTALYWYRQSLGQGPEFLIYFQGTGAADDSGLPNDRFFAVRPEGSVSTLKIQRTERGDSAVYLCASSLRQGAGANVLTFGAGSRLTVL.

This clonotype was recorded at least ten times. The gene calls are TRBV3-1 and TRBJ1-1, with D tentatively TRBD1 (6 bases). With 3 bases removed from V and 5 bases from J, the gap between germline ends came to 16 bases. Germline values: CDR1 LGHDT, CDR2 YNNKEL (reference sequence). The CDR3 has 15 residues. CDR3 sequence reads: CASSHLQGGGTEAFF. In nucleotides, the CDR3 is TGTGCCAGCAGCCACTTACAGGGCGGGGGGACTGAAGCTTTCTTT. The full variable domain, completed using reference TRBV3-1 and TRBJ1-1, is DTAVSQTPKYLVTQMGNDKSIKCEQNLGHDTMYWYKQDSKKFLKIMFSYNNKELIINETVPNRFSPKSPDKAHLNLHINSLELGDSAVYFCASSHLQGGGTEAFFGQGTRLTVV.

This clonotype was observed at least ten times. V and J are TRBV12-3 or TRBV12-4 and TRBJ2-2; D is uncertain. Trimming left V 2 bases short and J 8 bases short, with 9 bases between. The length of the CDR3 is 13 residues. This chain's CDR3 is CASSLSGWGELFF. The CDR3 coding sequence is TGTGCCAGCAGTTTATCCGGGTGGGGGGAGCTGTTTTTT.

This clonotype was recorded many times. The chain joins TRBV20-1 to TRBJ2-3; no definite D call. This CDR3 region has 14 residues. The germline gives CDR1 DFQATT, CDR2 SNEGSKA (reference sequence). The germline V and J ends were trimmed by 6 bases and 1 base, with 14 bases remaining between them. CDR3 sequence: CSANPTEGTDTQYF. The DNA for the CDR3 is TGCAGTGCCAATCCGACTGAGGGCACAGATACGCAGTATTTT.

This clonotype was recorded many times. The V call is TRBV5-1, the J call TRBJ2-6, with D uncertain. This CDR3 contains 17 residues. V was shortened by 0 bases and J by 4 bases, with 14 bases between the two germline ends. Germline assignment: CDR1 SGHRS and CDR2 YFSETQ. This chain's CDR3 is CASSLVRVEAGANVLTF. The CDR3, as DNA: TGCGCCAGCAGCTTGGTGAGAGTCGAAGCAGGGGCCAACGTCCTGACTTTC.

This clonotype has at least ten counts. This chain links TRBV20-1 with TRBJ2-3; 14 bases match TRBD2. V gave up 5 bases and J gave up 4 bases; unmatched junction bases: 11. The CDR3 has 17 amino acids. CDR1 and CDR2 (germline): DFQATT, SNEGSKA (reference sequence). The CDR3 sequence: CSAATNRGLAGADTQYF. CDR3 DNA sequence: TGCAGTGCTGCGACTAACAGGGGACTAGCGGGGGCAGATACGCAGTATTTT.

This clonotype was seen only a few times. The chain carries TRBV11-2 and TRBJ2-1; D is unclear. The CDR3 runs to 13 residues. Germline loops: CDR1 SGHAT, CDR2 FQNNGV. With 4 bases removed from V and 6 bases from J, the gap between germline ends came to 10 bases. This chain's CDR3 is CASSYYTGNEQFF. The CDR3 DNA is TGTGCCAGCAGCTACTACACCGGCAATGAGCAGTTCTTC.

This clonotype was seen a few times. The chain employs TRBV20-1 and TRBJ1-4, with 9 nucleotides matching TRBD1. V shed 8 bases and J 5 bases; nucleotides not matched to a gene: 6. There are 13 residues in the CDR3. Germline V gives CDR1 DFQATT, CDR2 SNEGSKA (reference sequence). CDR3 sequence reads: CSFKQGANEKLFF. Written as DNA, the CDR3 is TGCAGTTTTAAACAGGGGGCGAATGAAAAACTGTTTTTT.